Sequencing of this TCR beta chain was carried out in a study of vaccination effects on CD4 cells after COVID-19. Expansion with viral peptide pools was applied to antigen-specific CD4+ T cells by the ViraFEST assay prior to sequencing. Culture lasted 10 days before CD4+ T cell isolation. In the vaccine recipients, nucleocapsid antibodies were negative and there was no prior SARS-CoV-2 infection. About this clone itself: Its antigen is unknown.

The assay was immunoSEQ multiplex PCR, and TCRdb's table has in-frame clones only and misses some. The sample has some 19,000 clones, about 69% seen once. CDR3 size: 15 residues. Germline V gene data show CDR1 as SGHRS and CDR2 as YFSETQ. The J segment lost 5 bases and the V segment lost 3 bases, leaving 5 bases of the junction unmatched. This clonotype was sampled from a human donor who received a COVID-19 vaccine. This rearrangement joins TRBV5-1 to TRBJ2-1; 10 positions match TRBD2. The specimen comprised CD4+ T cells from PBMCs cultured with HCoV-NL63 spike peptides, sampled before COVID-19 vaccination. The CDR3 DNA sequence: TGCGCCAGCAGCTCCACTAGCGGGACAGACAATGAGCAGTTCTTC. This translates into CASSSTSGTDNEQFF.